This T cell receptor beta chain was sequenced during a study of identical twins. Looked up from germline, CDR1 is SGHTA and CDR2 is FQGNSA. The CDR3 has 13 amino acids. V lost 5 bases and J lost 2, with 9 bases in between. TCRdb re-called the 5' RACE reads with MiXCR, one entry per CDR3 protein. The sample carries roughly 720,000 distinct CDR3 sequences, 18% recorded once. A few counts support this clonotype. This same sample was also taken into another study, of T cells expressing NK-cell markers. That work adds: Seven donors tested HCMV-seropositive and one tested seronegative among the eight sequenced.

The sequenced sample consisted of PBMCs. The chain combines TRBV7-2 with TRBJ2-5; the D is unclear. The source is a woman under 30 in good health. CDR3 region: CASSPRPQETQYF. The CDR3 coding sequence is TGTGCCAGCAGCCCTCGGCCTCAAGAGACCCAGTACTTC.